This T cell receptor beta chain was documented in a study of blood T cells in healthy people across ages. The study's findings and limits: Strong correlation was found linking TCR beta diversity to naive T cell percentage. Diversity was higher, and naive CD4+ cells more numerous, in long-lived donors than in aged donors.

Alongside a J-beta primer mix, a sample-barcoded 5' primer served in a second PCR lasting about 6 to 11 cycles. TCRdb reprocessed the 5' RACE reads with MiXCR, giving one entry per CDR3 protein. Of about 720,000 distinct CDR3 sequences in the sample, 22% were seen once. A note on this clonotype: Its antigen is unidentified.

Each sample used at least 7 million PBMCs. This CDR3 is built from 16 residues. Germline lookup yields CDR1 DFQATT and CDR2 SNEGSKA (reference sequence). V lost 0 bases, J lost 2 bases, and 6 bases stayed unmatched. The gene calls are TRBV20-1 and TRBJ2-3; TRBD2 agrees at 9 bases. The clonotype comes from a man in his sixties or seventies in good health. Sequences were obtained from blood. CDR3 amino acids: CSARDFRTSVTDTQYF. The CDR3 coding sequence is TGCAGTGCTAGAGATTTCCGGACTAGCGTCACAGATACGCAGTATTTT.